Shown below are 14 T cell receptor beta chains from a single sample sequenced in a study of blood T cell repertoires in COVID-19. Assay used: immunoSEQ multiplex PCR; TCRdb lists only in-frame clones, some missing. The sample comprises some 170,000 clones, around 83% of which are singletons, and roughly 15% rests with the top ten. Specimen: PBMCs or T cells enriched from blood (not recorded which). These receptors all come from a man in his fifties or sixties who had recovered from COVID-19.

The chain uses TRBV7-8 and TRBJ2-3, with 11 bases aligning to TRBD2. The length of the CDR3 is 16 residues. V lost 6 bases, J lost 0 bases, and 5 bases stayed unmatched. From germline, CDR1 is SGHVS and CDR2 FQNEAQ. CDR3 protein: CASRKTSGASTDTQYF. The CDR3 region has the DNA TGTGCCAGCAGGAAGACTAGCGGGGCTAGCACAGATACGCAGTATTTT. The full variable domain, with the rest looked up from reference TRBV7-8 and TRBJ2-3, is GAGVSQSPRYKVAKRGQDVALRCDPISGHVSLFWYQQALGQGPEFLTYFQNEAQLDKSGLPSDRFFAERPEGSVSTLKIQRTQQEDSAVYLCASRKTSGASTDTQYFGPGTRLTVL.

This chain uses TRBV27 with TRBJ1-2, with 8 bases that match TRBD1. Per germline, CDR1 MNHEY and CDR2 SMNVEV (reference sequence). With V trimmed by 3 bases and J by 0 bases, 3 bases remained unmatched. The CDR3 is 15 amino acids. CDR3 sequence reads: CASSFSTGANYGYTF. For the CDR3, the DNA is TGTGCCAGCAGTTTTTCGACAGGGGCTAACTATGGCTACACCTTC.

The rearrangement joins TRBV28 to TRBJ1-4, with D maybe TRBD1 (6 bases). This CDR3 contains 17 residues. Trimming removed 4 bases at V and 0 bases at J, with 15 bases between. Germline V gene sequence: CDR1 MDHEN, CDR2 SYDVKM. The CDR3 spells CASSSGTLFATNEKLFF. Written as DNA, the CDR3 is TGTGCCAGCAGTTCCGGGACACTCTTTGCAACTAATGAAAAACTGTTTTTT. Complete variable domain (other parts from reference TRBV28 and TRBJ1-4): DVKVTQSSRYLVKRTGEKVFLECVQDMDHENMFWYRQDPGLGLRLIYFSYDVKMKEKGDIPEGYSVSREKKERFSLILESASTNQTSMYLCASSSGTLFATNEKLFFGSGTQLSVL.

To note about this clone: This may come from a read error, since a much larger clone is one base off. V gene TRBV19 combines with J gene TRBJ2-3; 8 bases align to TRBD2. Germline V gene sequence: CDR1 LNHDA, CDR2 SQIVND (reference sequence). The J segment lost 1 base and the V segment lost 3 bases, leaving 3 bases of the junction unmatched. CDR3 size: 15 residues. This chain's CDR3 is CASSIGAGGTDTQYF. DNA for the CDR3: TGTGCCAGTAGTATCGGAGCGGGGGGCACAGATACGCAGTATTTT.

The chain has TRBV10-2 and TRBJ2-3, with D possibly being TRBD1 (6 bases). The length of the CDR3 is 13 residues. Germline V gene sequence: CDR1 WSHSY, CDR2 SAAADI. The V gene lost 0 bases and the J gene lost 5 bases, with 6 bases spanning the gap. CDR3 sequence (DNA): TGCGCCAGCAGTGAGTCAGGGGGAGATACGCAGTATTTT. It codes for CASSESGGDTQYF.

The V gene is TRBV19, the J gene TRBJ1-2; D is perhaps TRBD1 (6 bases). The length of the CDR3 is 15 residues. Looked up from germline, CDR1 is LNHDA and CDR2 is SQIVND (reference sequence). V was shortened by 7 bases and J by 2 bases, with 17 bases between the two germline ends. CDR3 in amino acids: CASTPDRLGNYGYTF. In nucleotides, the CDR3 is TGTGCCAGTACCCCGGACAGACTCGGGAACTATGGCTACACCTTC.

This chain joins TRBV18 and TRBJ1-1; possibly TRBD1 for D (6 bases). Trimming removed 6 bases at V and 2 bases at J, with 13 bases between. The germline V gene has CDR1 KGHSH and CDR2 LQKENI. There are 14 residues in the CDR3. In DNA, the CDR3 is TGTGCCAGCTCTGTTAGACAGGCTAACACTGAAGCTTTCTTT. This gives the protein CASSVRQANTEAFF.

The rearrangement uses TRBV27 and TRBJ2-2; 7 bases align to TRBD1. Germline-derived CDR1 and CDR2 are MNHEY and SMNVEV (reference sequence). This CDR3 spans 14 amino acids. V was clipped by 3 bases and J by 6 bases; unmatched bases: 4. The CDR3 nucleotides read TGTGCCAGCAGTTTCATTCAGGGGGCCGGGGAGCTGTTTTTT. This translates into CASSFIQGAGELFF.

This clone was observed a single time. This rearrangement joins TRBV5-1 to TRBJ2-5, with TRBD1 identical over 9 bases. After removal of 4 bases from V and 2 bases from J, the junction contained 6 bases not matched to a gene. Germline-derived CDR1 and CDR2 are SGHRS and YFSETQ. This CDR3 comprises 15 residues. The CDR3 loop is CASSRDRGWQETQYF. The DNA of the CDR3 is TGCGCCAGCAGCCGTGACAGGGGGTGGCAAGAGACCCAGTACTTC.

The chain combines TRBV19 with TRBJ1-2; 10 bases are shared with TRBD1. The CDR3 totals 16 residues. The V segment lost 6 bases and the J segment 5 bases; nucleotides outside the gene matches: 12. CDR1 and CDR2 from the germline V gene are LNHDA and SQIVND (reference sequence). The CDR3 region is CASSKSGTGDSYGYTF. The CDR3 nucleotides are TGTGCCAGTAGCAAATCCGGGACAGGGGACTCGTATGGCTACACCTTC.

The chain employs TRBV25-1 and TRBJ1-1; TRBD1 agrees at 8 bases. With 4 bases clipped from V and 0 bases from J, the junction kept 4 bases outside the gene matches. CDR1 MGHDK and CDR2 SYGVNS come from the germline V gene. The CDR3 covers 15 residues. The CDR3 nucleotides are TGTGCCAGCAGTGCAGACAGGGGAGTGAACACTGAAGCTTTCTTT. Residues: CASSADRGVNTEAFF.

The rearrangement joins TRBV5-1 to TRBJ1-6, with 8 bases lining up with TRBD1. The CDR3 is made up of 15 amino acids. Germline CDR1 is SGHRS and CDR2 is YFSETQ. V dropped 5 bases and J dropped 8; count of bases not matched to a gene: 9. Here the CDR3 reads CASRTGQENHSPLHF. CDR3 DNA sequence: TGCGCCAGCAGAACGGGACAGGAGAATCATTCACCCCTCCACTTT.

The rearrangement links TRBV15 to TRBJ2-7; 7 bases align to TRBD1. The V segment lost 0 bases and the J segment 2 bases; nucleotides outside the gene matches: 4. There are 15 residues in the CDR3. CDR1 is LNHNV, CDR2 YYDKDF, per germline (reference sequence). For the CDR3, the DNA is TGTGCCACCAGCAGAGAACCGACAGGGACCTACGAGCAGTACTTC. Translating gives CATSREPTGTYEQYF.

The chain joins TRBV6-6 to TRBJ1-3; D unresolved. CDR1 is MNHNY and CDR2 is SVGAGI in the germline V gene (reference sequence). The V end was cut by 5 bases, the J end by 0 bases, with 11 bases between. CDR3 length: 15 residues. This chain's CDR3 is CASSTRRSSGNTIYF. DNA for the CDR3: TGTGCCAGCAGTACGCGACGGAGCTCTGGAAACACCATATATTTT.